Below, one T cell receptor (beta chain) is given with its context. This record belongs to a study of blood T cell repertoires in COVID-19. Overall study context: There were acute and convalescent COVID-19 samples, and they came from the United States, Italy and Spain. Sources were T cells, B-cell-depleted T cells, or PBMCs; the material itself was cDNA or gDNA.

Germline CDR1 reads SGHRS; CDR2 reads YFSETQ. This CDR3 contains 13 residues. V was clipped by 1 base and J by 8 bases, with 12 bases between them. As processed by the authors: It was from reference gene primer amplification that nucleated cell counts were estimated. Assay: immunoSEQ multiplex PCR; the TCRdb copy retains only in-frame clones and omits some. D and trimming come from the DNA, and the V and J calls and clone size come from that table. There are about 360,000 clones in the sample; around 84% occur only once, and around 2.9% lies in the top ten. The chain recombines TRBV5-1 with TRBJ1-2, with D hard to call. This TCR was recovered from a human donor in a cohort sampled during active COVID-19. The sample consisted of peripheral blood. CDR3 sequence reads: CASSLRPGGGYTF. CDR3 in DNA: TGCGCCAGCAGCTTGCGGCCTGGCGGAGGCTACACCTTC.